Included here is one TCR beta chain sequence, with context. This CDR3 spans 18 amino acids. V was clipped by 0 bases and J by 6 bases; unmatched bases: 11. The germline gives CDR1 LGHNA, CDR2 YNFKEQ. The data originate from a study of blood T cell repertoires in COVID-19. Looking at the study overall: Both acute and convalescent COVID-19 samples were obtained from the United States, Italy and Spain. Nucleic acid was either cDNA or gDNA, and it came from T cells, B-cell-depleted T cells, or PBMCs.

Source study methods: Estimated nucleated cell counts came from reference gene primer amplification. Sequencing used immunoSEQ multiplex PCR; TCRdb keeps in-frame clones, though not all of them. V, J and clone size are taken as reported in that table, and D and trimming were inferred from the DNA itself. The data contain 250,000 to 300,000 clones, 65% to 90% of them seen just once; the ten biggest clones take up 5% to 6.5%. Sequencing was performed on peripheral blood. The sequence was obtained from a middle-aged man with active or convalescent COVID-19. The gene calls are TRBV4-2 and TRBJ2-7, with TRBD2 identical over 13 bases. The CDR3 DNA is TGTGCCAGCAGCCAAGACCGGACTAGCGGGAGTTATAAGGTCGAGCAGTACTTC. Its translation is CASSQDRTSGSYKVEQYF.